These 13 T cell receptor beta chains originate from one sample sequenced in a study of blood T cells in healthy people across ages. Together with a sample-barcoded 5' primer, a J-beta primer mix was included in a second PCR lasting about 7 to 11 cycles. TCRdb ran MiXCR on the 5' RACE reads and lists one entry per CDR3 protein. There are around 1,800,000 distinct CDR3 sequences in the sample; about two fifths occur only once, and about 23% lies in the top ten. Sequenced material: blood. These receptors were collected from a human donor in good health.

This clonotype was counted only a few times. The rearrangement uses TRBV12-3 or TRBV12-4 and TRBJ2-4; perhaps TRBD1 as D (5 bases). The V and J ends lost 2 bases and 7 bases respectively, with 9 bases between them. The CDR3 runs 13 residues. The DNA for the CDR3 is TGTGCCAGCAGTTTATTCCAGGGTAACATTCAGTACTTC. It is translated as CASSLFQGNIQYF.

This clonotype has just a few counts. The V and J genes are TRBV2 and TRBJ2-5, with D unclear. V lost 6 bases, J lost 0 bases, and 11 bases lay in between. Germline V gene lookup returns CDR1 SNHLY and CDR2 FYNNEI. This CDR3 has 14 residues. CDR3 coding DNA: TGTGCCAGCAGCCCCAACGGACACCAAGAGACCCAGTACTTC. Translated: CASSPNGHQETQYF.

This clonotype was seen only a few times. The genes are TRBV5-1 and TRBJ2-5; D is unclear. Germline CDR1 and CDR2: SGHRS and YFSETQ. This CDR3 has 15 amino acids. Trimming stripped 1 base from V and 5 bases from J, with 15 bases between. The CDR3 spells CASSLTTKVVETQYF. CDR3 DNA: TGCGCCAGCAGCTTGACCACAAAAGTTGTTGAGACCCAGTACTTC. The variable domain in full, with the rest retrieved from reference TRBV5-1 and TRBJ2-5, is KAGVTQTPRYLIKTRGQQVTLSCSPISGHRSVSWYQQTPGQGLQFLFEYFSETQRNKGNFPGRFSGRQFSNSRSEMNVSTLELGDSALYLCASSLTTKVVETQYFGPGTRLLVL.

V usage is TRBV4-2 and J usage is TRBJ1-2, with D possibly TRBD1 on 5 matching bases. Germline loops: CDR1 LGHNA, CDR2 YNFKEQ. The ends were cut back, 1 base at V and 4 bases at J, with 13 bases in the middle. The CDR3 is 15 residues long. CDR3 DNA sequence: TGTGCCAGCAGCCAAGTGGCAGGGTCAAGCTATGGCTACACCTTC. Its translation: CASSQVAGSSYGYTF.

This clonotype has more than one count but fewer than ten. CDR3 coding DNA: TGCAGTGCTAGAGCTCTGACAGGGAAAGGCTACACCTTC. This sequence encodes CSARALTGKGYTF. The gene calls are TRBV20-1 and TRBJ1-2, with TRBD1 identical over 7 bases. Losses at the gene ends were 1 base for V and 8 bases for J; bases not matched to a gene: 7. Germline V gene lookup returns CDR1 DFQATT and CDR2 SNEGSKA (reference sequence). The CDR3 extends over 13 amino acids.

CDR3 coding DNA: TGTGCCAGCAGTCGTCCGCCGGGACAGGGGTCCTACGAGCAGTACTTC. Protein sequence: CASSRPPGQGSYEQYF. The rearrangement uses TRBV7-9 and TRBJ2-7; TRBD1 aligns across 10 bases. The CDR3 runs 16 residues. Trimming removed 6 bases from V and 1 base from J; junction bases left unmatched: 9. The germline V gene encodes CDR1 SEHNR and CDR2 FQNEAQ (reference sequence).

The sample holds a few counts of this clonotype. The chain recombines TRBV15 with TRBJ2-1, with TRBD2 as a possible D gene (5 bases). Germline V lookup: CDR1 LNHNV, CDR2 YYDKDF (reference sequence). V was pared by 3 bases and J by 2 bases, with 8 bases between. This CDR3 comprises 14 residues. The CDR3, as DNA: TGTGCCACCAGCAGCAGCGGCGCCTACAATGAGCAGTTCTTC. It translates to CATSSSGAYNEQFF.

The chain employs TRBV6-1 and TRBJ2-3, with 9 bases that match TRBD1. J lost 1 base, V lost 6 bases, and 11 bases had no gene match. CDR1 is MNHNS and CDR2 is SASEGT in the germline V gene. CDR3 length: 17 residues. CDR3 in DNA: TGTGCCAGCAGCCGACAACCCCGGGACAGGGGCACAGATACGCAGTATTTT. Protein product: CASSRQPRDRGTDTQYF.

To note about this clonotype: One end of the junction varies from germline; a read error may be responsible. The gene calls are TRBV4-3 and TRBJ2-1; D not certain. The CDR3 is 16 residues long. The germline V gene encodes CDR1 LGHNA and CDR2 YSLEER. The CDR3 DNA follows: TGCGCCAGCAGCCAAGGGCTAGTTGTGCCCTACAATAAGCAGTTCTTC. Protein sequence: CASSQGLVVPYNKQFF.

Only a few counts were recorded for this clonotype. The chain is built from TRBV6-5 and TRBJ2-1, with TRBD1 identical over 7 bases. In germline, CDR1 is MNHEY, CDR2 SVGAGI. Germline trimming cut 5 bases from V and 1 base from J; bases unmatched to any gene: 5. CDR3 length equals 15 residues. The CDR3, as DNA: TGTGCCAGCAGTCCGACAGGGTGGTCCTACAATGAGCAGTTCTTC. Its translation: CASSPTGWSYNEQFF.

The chain has TRBV9 and TRBJ2-3; D gene unclear. From germline, CDR1 is SGDLS and CDR2 YYNGEE. The ends were cut back, 7 bases at V and 0 bases at J, with 18 bases in the middle. The CDR3 is 16 residues long. CDR3 region: CASGLRSLSSTDTQYF. As DNA, the CDR3 is TGTGCCAGCGGTCTCCGCTCATTATCTAGCACAGATACGCAGTATTTT. Full variable domain (missing parts from reference TRBV9 and TRBJ2-3): DSGVTQTPKHLITATGQRVTLRCSPRSGDLSVYWYQQSLDQGLQFLIQYYNGEERAKGNILERFSAQQFPDLHSELNLSSLELGDSALYFCASGLRSLSSTDTQYFGPGTRLTVL.

The rearrangement links TRBV29-1 to TRBJ1-4, with 11 bases that match TRBD1. This CDR3 region has 13 residues. The V and J ends lost 7 bases and 7 bases, in that order; junction bases with no gene match: 5. Germline V gene sequence: CDR1 SQVTM, CDR2 ANQGSEA. The CDR3: CSARDRGFEKLFF. The CDR3, as DNA: TGCAGCGCCCGGGACAGGGGGTTTGAAAAACTGTTTTTT. Complete variable domain (other parts from reference TRBV29-1 and TRBJ1-4): SAVISQKPSRDICQRGTSLTIQCQVDSQVTMMFWYRQQPGQSLTLIATANQGSEATYESGFVIDKFPISRPNLTFSTLTVSNMSPEDSSIYLCSARDRGFEKLFFGSGTQLSVL.

The rearrangement joins TRBV20-1 to TRBJ1-4; weak D call: TRBD1 (5 bases). The V gene's germline CDR1 is DFQATT and CDR2 SNEGSKA (reference sequence). Trimming stripped 1 base from V and 4 bases from J, with 13 bases between. The CDR3 runs to 15 residues. Here the CDR3 reads CSARGSTGGNEKLFF. The CDR3 DNA follows: TGCAGTGCTAGAGGTTCGACCGGGGGTAATGAAAAACTGTTTTTT.